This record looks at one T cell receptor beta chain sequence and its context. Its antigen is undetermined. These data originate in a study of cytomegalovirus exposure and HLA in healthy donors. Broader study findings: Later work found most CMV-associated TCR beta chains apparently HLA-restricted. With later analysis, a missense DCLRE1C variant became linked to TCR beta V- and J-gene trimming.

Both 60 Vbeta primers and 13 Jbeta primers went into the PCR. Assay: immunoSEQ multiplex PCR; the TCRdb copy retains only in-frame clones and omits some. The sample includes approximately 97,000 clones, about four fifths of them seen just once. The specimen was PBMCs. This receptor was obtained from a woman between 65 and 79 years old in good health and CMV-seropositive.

Here the CDR3 reads CASSYEGLLTPDTQYF. The CDR3 nucleotides read TGTGCCAGCAGTTACGAGGGACTACTTACCCCAGATACGCAGTATTTT. This chain joins TRBV6-5 and TRBJ2-3; 7 nucleotides agree with TRBD2. Trimming took 2 bases from V and 4 from J; bases not matched to a gene: 9. Germline-derived CDR1 and CDR2 are MNHEY and SVGAGI. The CDR3 consists of 16 residues.